The 11 T cell receptor beta chains in this list originate from one sample, sequenced in a study of shared clonotypes between healthy human individuals. Sequencing used immunoSEQ multiplex PCR; TCRdb keeps in-frame clones, though not all of them. The table includes roughly 380,000 clones, around 96% detected once. Sample: memory CD8+ T cells sorted from blood. As for subset: CD45RO+ cells pooled with CCR7-negative TemRA cells. The receptors stem from a man aged 25 to 40 in good health.

Written as DNA, the CDR3 is TGTGCCAGCAGTGAGGAAGGACAATCCTACGAGCAGTACTTC. It specifies CASSEEGQSYEQYF. The rearrangement joins TRBV2 to TRBJ2-7; D possibly corresponds to TRBD1 (5 bases). Germline CDR1 is SNHLY and CDR2 is FYNNEI. With 3 bases removed from V and 1 base from J, the gap between germline ends came to 10 bases. The length of the CDR3 is 14 residues.

This chain links TRBV30 with TRBJ1-5; no definite D call. V shed 0 bases and J shed 2 bases, with 11 bases lying between them. In germline, CDR1 is GTSNPN, CDR2 SVGIG (reference sequence). The CDR3 loop spans 15 amino acids. In DNA form, the CDR3 reads TGTGCCTGGAGTGTGGTAGGGAGAGGCAATCAGCCCCAGCATTTT. It codes for CAWSVVGRGNQPQHF.

This sequence joins TRBV2 and TRBJ1-5; TRBD1 agrees at 10 bases. Trimming cost V 1 base and J 7 bases; bases outside gene matches: 4. This CDR3 is built from 15 residues. The V gene's germline CDR1 is SNHLY and CDR2 FYNNEI. The CDR3 nucleotides are TGTGCCAGCAGTGAAGGACAGGGGGCAAAACAGCCCCAGCATTTT. This codes for CASSEGQGAKQPQHF.

With respect to this clone: Other DNA sequences within the sample encode an identical CDR3. The rearrangement links TRBV28 to TRBJ1-3, with D possibly being TRBD1 (6 bases). V lost 6 bases, J lost 0 bases, and 9 bases lay in between. From germline, CDR1 is MDHEN and CDR2 SYDVKM. This CDR3 spans 14 amino acids. DNA of the CDR3: TGTGCCAGCAGCTTGGGACACTCTGGAAACACCATATATTTT. Residues: CASSLGHSGNTIYF.

The chain has TRBV4-2 and TRBJ2-7; a weak D match, TRBD2 (5 bases). The CDR3 contains 15 residues. Germline V CDR1 and CDR2: LGHNA, YNFKEQ. Trimming left V 1 base short and J 5 bases short, with 15 bases between. The CDR3 is CASSQGRIGLDEQYF. CDR3 coding DNA: TGTGCCAGCAGCCAAGGCCGAATTGGACTCGACGAGCAGTACTTC.

This rearrangement joins TRBV7-9 to TRBJ2-3; perhaps D is TRBD1 or TRBD2 (5 bases each). V gave up 0 bases and J gave up 1 base, with 11 bases separating them. The CDR3 runs 16 residues. Germline loops: CDR1 SEHNR, CDR2 FQNEAQ (reference sequence). The CDR3 DNA reads as TGTGCCAGCAGCTTAGCGCATCGGGACGGCACAGATACGCAGTATTTT. The encoded protein is CASSLAHRDGTDTQYF.

The chain has TRBV7-2 and TRBJ2-5; the D gene is possibly TRBD2 (5 bases). This CDR3 spans 12 amino acids. V gave up 5 bases and J gave up 5 bases, with 9 bases separating them. CDR1 is SGHTA and CDR2 is FQGNSA in the germline V gene. The CDR3 nucleotides read TGTGCCAGCAGCGTCCCGGGGGAGACCCAGTACTTC. It codes for CASSVPGETQYF.

In DNA, the CDR3 is TGCGCCAGCAGCCAAGGGGTTAGCGGGAGGGCCACCCCATACGAGCAGTACTTC. As protein: CASSQGVSGRATPYEQYF. The chain uses TRBV4-1 and TRBJ2-7, with 11 bases lining up with TRBD2. V was clipped by 1 base and J by 4 bases; unmatched bases: 12. In germline, CDR1 is MGHRA, CDR2 YSYEKL. This CDR3 is built from 18 residues.

The chain has TRBV18 and TRBJ2-3; tentatively, D is TRBD1 (6 bases). This CDR3 spans 15 amino acids. V lost 6 bases and J lost 3, with 16 bases in between. CDR1 and CDR2 from the germline V gene are KGHSH and LQKENI. CDR3 protein: CASSLLGAGTDTQYF. The CDR3 DNA follows: TGTGCCAGCTCCCTCTTGGGGGCCGGGACAGATACGCAGTATTTT.

In nucleotides, the CDR3 is TGTGCCAGCAGGGGGGCTAGCGGGAGCCCCAATGAGCAGTTCTTC. Its translation is CASRGASGSPNEQFF. The chain links TRBV2 to TRBJ2-1; 10 positions agree with TRBD2. CDR3 length: 15 amino acids. The J segment lost 6 bases and the V segment lost 6 bases, leaving 8 bases of the junction unmatched. Germline assignment: CDR1 SNHLY and CDR2 FYNNEI. Based on the CDR3 plus reference TRBV2 and TRBJ2-1, the full variable domain is EPEVTQTPSHQVTQMGQEVILRCVPISNHLYFYWYRQILGQKVEFLVSFYNNEISEKSEIFDDQFSVERPDGSNFTLKIRSTKLEDSAMYFCASRGASGSPNEQFFGPGTRLTVL.

The chain uses TRBV7-8 and TRBJ2-7; D perhaps matches TRBD2 (5 bases). CDR1 SGHVS and CDR2 FQNEAQ come from the germline V gene. CDR3 length: 13 amino acids. Between the trimmed V and J ends, which lost 5 bases and 0 bases, there was a span of 8 bases. Here the CDR3 reads CASSLSDSYEQYF. CDR3 DNA: TGTGCCAGCAGCCTTAGCGACTCCTACGAGCAGTACTTC.